This T cell receptor (beta chain) was recorded in a study of T cells in Graves' hyperthyroidism and ophthalmopathy. The CDR3 runs 15 residues. CDR1 is MDHEN and CDR2 is SYDVKM in the germline V gene. V lost 5 bases, J lost 2 bases, and 15 bases lay in between. PBMCs stemmed from approximately 9.1 ml fresh peripheral blood. Template material for amplifying TCR beta CDR3 regions consisted of RNA transcripts. The HTBI primer set was used in a first-round RT-PCR of the TCR CDR3. TCRdb fed the multiplex PCR reads into MiXCR, producing one record per CDR3 protein. The sample has a few hundred thousand distinct CDR3 sequences; 15% to 20% are singletons.

The TCR comes from a woman aged 40 to 50 with Graves' ophthalmopathy. This chain joins TRBV28 and TRBJ1-1, with D hard to call. Material for sequencing was blood. The CDR3 loop is CASSTPTEYNTEAFF. The DNA for the CDR3 is TGTGCCAGCAGTACCCCGACGGAATATAACACTGAAGCTTTCTTT.